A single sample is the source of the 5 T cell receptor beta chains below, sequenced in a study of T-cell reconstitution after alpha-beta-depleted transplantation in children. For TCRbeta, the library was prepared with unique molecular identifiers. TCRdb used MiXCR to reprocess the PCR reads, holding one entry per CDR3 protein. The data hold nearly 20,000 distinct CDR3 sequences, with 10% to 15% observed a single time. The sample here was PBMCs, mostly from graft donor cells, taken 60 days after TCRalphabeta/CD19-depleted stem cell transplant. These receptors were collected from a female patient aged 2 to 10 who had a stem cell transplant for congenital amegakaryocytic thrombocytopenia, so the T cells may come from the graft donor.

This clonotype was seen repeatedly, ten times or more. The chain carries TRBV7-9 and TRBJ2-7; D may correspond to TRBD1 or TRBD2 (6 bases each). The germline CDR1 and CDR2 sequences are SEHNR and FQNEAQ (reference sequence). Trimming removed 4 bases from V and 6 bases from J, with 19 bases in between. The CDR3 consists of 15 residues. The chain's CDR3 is CASSSAGGPVREQYF. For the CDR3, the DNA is TGTGCCAGCAGCTCCGCCGGGGGCCCCGTCCGCGAGCAGTACTTC.

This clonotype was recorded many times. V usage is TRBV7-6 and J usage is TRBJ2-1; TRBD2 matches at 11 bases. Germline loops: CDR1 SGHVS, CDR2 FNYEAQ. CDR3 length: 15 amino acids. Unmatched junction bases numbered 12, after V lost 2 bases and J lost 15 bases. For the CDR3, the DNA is TGTGCCAGCAGCTTACAAGGGACTAGCGGTAACCCATGGTTCTTC. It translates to CASSLQGTSGNPWFF.

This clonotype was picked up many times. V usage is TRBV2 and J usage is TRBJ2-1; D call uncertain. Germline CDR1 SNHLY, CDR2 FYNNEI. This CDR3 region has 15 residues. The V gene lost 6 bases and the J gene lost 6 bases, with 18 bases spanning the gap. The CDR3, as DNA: TGTGCCAGCAGCAAGGCAATGGAGTGGAGCAATGAGCAGTTCTTC. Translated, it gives CASSKAMEWSNEQFF.

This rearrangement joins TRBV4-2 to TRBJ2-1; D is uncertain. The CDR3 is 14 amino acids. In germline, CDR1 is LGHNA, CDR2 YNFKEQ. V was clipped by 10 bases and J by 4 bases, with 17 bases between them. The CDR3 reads CAMGPGLLYNEQFF. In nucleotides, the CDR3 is TGTGCCATGGGCCCAGGCCTACTGTACAATGAGCAGTTCTTC.

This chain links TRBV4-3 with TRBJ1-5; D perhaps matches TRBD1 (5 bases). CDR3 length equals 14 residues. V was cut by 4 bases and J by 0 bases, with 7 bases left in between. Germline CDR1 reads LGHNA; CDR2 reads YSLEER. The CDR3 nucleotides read TGCGCCAGCAGCCTGGACATTAGCAATCAGCCCCAGCATTTT. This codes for CASSLDISNQPQHF.